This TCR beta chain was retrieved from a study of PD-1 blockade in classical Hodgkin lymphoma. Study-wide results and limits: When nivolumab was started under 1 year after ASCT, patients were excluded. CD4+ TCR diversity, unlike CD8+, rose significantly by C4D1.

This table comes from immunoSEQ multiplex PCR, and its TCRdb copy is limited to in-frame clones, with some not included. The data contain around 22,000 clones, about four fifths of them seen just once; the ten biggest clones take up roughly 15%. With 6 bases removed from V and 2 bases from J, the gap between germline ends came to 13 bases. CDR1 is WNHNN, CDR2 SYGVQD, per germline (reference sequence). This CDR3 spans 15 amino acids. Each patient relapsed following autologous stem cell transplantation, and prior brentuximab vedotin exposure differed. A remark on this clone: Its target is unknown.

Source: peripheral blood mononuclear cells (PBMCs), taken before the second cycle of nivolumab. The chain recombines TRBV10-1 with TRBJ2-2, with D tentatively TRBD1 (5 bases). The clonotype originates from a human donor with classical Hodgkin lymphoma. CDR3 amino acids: CASSVDSRNTGELFF. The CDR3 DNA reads TGCGCCAGCAGCGTAGACAGCCGAAACACCGGGGAGCTGTTTTTT.